The 7 T cell receptor beta chains below all came from one sample that was sequenced in a study of T-cell memory formation after mild COVID-19. TCRdb itself ran the 5' RACE reads through MiXCR, one entry per CDR3 protein. The sample includes roughly 450,000 distinct CDR3 sequences, about a sixth seen only once; the top ten take approximately 21%. Source material: PBMCs or a T cell subset sorted from them (not recorded which). Receptor source: a man aged 18 to 29 who had mild COVID-19 (a few samples of this study predate the infection). Cell type and time point are not known.

This clonotype was found a few times. The chain employs TRBV12-3 or TRBV12-4 and TRBJ1-2, with TRBD1 identical over 7 bases. The CDR3 contains 13 residues. The trim removed 3 bases at V and 4 bases at J, leaving 2 bases unmatched. The CDR3: CASSFRDSYGYTF. The CDR3 DNA reads as TGTGCCAGCAGTTTTAGGGACAGCTATGGCTACACCTTC.

CDR3 coding DNA: TGCGCCAGCAGCTTGGTCGCGGGTGCGGGGGATGAGCAGTTCTTC. Encoded protein: CASSLVAGAGDEQFF. The V call is TRBV5-1, the J call TRBJ2-1; 7 bases map to TRBD2. CDR1 and CDR2 from the germline V gene are SGHRS and YFSETQ. The CDR3 covers 15 residues. After removal of 0 bases from V and 8 bases from J, the junction contained 8 bases not matched to a gene.

The chain couples TRBV10-3 to TRBJ2-5; 9 bases fit TRBD1. The ends lost 0 bases at V and 6 bases at J; junction bases unmatched: 8. The length of the CDR3 is 16 residues. The germline gives CDR1 ENHRY, CDR2 SYGVKD. The CDR3 DNA is TGTGCCATCAGTGAGTCGACGGGACAGGGTTGGAAGACCCAGTACTTC. Translated, it gives CAISESTGQGWKTQYF.

This clonotype has just a few counts. The chain couples TRBV3-1 to TRBJ2-3; 7 nucleotides line up with TRBD2. Trimming at V came to 4 bases and at J to 8 bases, leaving 9 bases not matched to a gene. CDR1 is LGHDT and CDR2 is YNNKEL in the germline V gene (reference sequence). The CDR3 loop spans 14 amino acids. The CDR3 coding sequence is TGTGCCAGCAGCCCCCCCGGGGTAGCGGGTACGCAGTATTTT. It specifies CASSPPGVAGTQYF.

The CDR3: CSATDSGNTIYF. The CDR3 nucleotides are TGCAGCGCGACAGACTCTGGAAACACCATATATTTT. The chain couples TRBV29-1 to TRBJ1-3; TRBD1 might be the D (5 bases). Between the trimmed V and J ends, which lost 7 bases and 0 bases, there was a span of 7 bases. CDR1 and CDR2 (germline): SQVTM, ANQGSEA. This CDR3 has 12 amino acids.

This clonotype was observed at least ten times. The chain joins TRBV11-2 to TRBJ2-3; perhaps D is TRBD1 or TRBD2 (5 bases each). Trimming took 8 bases from V and 3 from J, leaving 9 bases between them. This CDR3 has 12 residues. The germline V gene has CDR1 SGHAT and CDR2 FQNNGV. The CDR3 bases are TGTGCCAGCGGGGGTTTAACAGATACGCAGTATTTT. Translation: CASGGLTDTQYF.

This clonotype was recorded a few times. This rearrangement joins TRBV5-1 to TRBJ2-3; no firm D call. The V end lost 0 bases, the J end lost 7 bases, and 12 bases lay between the germline ends. Germline CDR1 and CDR2: SGHRS and YFSETQ. The CDR3 consists of 14 residues. CDR3 nucleotides: TGCGCCAGCAGCTTGGCCGTGGGCTCTCATACGCAGTATTTT. This translates into CASSLAVGSHTQYF.